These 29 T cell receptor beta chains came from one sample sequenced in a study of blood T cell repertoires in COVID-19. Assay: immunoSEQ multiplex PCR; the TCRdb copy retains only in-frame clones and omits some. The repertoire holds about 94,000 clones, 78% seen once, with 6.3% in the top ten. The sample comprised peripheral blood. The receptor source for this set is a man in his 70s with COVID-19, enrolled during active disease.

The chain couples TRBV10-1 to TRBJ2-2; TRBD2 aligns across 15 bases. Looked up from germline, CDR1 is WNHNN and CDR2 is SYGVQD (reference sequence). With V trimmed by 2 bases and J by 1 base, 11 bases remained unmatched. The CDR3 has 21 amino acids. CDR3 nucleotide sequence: TGCGCCAGCAGTGAGGCGTCAATGGGACTAGCGGGAGGACAGAACACCGGGGAGCTGTTTTTT. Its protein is CASSEASMGLAGGQNTGELFF.

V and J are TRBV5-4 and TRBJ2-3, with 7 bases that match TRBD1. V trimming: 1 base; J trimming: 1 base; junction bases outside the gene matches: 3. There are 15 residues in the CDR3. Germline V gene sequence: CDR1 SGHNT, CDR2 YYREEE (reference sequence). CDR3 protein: CASSLLTGRTDTQYF. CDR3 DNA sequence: TGTGCCAGCAGCTTGTTGACAGGGCGCACAGATACGCAGTATTTT.

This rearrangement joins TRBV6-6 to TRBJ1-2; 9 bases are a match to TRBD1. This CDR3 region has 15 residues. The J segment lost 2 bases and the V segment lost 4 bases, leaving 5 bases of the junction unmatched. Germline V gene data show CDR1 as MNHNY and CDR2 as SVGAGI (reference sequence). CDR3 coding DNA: TGTGCCAGCAGTTCTCCGGACAGGGGAAACTATGGCTACACCTTC. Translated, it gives CASSSPDRGNYGYTF.

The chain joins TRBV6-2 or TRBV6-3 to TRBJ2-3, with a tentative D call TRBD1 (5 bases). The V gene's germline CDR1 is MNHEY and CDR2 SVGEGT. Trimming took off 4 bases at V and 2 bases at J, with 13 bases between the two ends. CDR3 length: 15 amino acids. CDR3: CASSFQGGDTDTQYF. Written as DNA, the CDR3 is TGTGCCAGCAGTTTCCAGGGTGGTGACACAGATACGCAGTATTTT.

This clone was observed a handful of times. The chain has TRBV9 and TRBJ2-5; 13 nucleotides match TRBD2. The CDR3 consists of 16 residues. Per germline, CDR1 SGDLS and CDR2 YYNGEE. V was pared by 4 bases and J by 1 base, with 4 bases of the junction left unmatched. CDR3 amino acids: CASSPRTSGGQETQYF. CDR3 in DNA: TGTGCCAGCAGCCCTAGGACTAGCGGGGGCCAAGAGACCCAGTACTTC.

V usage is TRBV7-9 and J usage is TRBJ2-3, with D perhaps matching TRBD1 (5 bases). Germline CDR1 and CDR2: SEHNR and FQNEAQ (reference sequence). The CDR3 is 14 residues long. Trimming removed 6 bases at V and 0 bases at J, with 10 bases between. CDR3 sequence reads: CASSPQVSTDTQYF. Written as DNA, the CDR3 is TGTGCCAGCAGTCCACAGGTTAGCACAGATACGCAGTATTTT.

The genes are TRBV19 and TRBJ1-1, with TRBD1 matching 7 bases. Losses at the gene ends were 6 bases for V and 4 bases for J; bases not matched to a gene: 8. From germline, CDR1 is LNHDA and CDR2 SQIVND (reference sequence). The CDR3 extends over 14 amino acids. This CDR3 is CASRGSGGSTEAFF. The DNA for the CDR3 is TGTGCCAGTAGGGGGTCAGGGGGGAGCACTGAAGCTTTCTTT.

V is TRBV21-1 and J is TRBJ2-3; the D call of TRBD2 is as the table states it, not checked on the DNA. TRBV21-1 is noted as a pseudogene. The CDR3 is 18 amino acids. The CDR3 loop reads CASSIPPGTSPGWDTQYF. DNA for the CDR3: TGTGCCAGCAGCATTCCACCCGGGACTTCGCCCGGTTGGGATACGCAGTATTTT.

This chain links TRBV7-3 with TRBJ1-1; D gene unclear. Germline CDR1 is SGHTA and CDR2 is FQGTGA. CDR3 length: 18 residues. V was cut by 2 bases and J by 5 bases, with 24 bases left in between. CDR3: CASSLGPPTHYSGTEAFF. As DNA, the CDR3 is TGTGCCAGCAGCTTAGGGCCCCCGACACACTATAGCGGGACTGAAGCTTTCTTT.

CDR3 coding DNA: TGTGCCAGCAGCGACCGGGGGGTGAGAGAGACCCAGTACTTC. Its protein product is CASSDRGVRETQYF. The rearrangement uses TRBV5-4 and TRBJ2-5, with TRBD2 identical over 7 bases. This CDR3 comprises 14 residues. V gave up 4 bases and J gave up 4 bases; unmatched junction bases: 7. Germline CDR1 reads SGHNT; CDR2 reads YYREEE (reference sequence).

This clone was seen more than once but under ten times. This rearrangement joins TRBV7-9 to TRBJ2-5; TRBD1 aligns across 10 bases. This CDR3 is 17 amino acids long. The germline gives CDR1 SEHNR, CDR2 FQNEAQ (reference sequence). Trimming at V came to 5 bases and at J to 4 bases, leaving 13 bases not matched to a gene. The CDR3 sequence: CASSQTSGTGERETQYF. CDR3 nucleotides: TGTGCCAGCAGCCAAACCTCCGGGACAGGGGAACGAGAGACCCAGTACTTC.

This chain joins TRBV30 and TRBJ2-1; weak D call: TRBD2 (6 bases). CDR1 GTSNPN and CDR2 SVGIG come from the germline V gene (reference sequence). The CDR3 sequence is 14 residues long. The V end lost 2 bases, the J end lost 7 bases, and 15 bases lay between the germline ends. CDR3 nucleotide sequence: TGTGCCTGGAGTACTCAGGCGGGGAGGAATGAGCAGTTCTTC. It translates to CAWSTQAGRNEQFF.

The CDR3: CASSSEQGRYGYTF. CDR3 bases: TGTGCCAGCAGCTCCGAACAGGGGAGGTATGGCTACACCTTC. The chain combines TRBV11-2 with TRBJ1-2; 7 nucleotides align to TRBD1. Germline trimming cut 4 bases from V and 5 bases from J; bases unmatched to any gene: 7. CDR1 SGHAT and CDR2 FQNNGV come from the germline V gene. CDR3 length: 14 amino acids.

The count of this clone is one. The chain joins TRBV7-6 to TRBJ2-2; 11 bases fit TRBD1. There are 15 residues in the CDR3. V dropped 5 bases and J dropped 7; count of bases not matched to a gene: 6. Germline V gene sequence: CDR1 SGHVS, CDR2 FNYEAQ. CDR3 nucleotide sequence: TGTGCCAGCAGCCCCGGACAGGGGGCTCACGGGGAGCTGTTTTTT. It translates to CASSPGQGAHGELFF.

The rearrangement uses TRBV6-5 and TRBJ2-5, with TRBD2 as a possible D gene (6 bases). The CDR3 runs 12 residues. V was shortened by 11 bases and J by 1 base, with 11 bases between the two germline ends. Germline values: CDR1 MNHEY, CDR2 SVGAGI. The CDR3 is CASLGGQETQYF. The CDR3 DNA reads TGTGCCTCACTGGGAGGCCAAGAGACCCAGTACTTC.

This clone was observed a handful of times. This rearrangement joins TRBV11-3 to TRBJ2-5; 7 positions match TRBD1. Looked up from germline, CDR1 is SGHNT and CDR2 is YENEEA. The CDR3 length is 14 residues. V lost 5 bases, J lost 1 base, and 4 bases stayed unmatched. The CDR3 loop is CASSQGTAQETQYF. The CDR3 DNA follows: TGTGCCAGCAGCCAAGGGACAGCCCAAGAGACCCAGTACTTC.

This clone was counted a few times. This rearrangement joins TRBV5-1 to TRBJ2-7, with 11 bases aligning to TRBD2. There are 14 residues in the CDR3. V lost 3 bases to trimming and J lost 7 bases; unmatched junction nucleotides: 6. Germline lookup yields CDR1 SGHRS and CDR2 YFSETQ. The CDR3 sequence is CASSYSGGAREQYF. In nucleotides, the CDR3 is TGCGCCAGCAGCTATAGCGGGGGGGCAAGAGAGCAGTACTTC.

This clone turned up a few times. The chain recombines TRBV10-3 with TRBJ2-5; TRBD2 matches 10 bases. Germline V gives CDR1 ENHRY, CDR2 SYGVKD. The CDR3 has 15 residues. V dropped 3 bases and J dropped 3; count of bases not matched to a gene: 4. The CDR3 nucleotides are TGTGCCATCAGTGAAGGAGCGGGGGGGGAAGAGACCCAGTACTTC. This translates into CAISEGAGGEETQYF.

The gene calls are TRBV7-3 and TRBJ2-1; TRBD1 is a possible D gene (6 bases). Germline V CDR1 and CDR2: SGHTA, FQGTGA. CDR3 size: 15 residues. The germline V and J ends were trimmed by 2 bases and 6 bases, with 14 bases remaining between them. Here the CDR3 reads CASSLSLTQGNEQFF. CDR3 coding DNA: TGTGCCAGCAGCTTATCTCTTACACAGGGCAATGAGCAGTTCTTC.

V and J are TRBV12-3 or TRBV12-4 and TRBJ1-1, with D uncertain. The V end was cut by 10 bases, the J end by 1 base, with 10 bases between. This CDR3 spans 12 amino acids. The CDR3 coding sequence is TGTGCCATCGGAGCCGGGAACACTGAAGCTTTCTTT. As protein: CAIGAGNTEAFF.

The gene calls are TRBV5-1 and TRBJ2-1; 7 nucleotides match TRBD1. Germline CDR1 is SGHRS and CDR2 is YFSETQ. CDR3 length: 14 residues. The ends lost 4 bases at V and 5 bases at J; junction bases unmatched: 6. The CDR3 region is CASSPGQSNNEQFF. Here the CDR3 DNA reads TGCGCCAGCAGCCCGGGACAGTCCAACAATGAGCAGTTCTTC. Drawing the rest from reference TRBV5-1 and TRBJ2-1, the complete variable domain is KAGVTQTPRYLIKTRGQQVTLSCSPISGHRSVSWYQQTPGQGLQFLFEYFSETQRNKGNFPGRFSGRQFSNSRSEMNVSTLELGDSALYLCASSPGQSNNEQFFGPGTRLTVL.

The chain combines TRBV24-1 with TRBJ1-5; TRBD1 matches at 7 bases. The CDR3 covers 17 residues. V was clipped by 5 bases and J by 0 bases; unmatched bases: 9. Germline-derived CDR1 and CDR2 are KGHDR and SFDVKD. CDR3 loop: CATSVRQGRYSNQPQHF. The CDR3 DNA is TGTGCCACCAGTGTCCGACAGGGCCGATATAGCAATCAGCCCCAGCATTTT.

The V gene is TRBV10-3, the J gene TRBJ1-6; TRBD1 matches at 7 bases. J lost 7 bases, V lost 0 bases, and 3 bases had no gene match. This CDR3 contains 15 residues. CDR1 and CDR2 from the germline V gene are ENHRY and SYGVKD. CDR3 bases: TGTGCCATCAGTGAGTCTGGACAGGAGAATTCACCCCTCCACTTT. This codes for CAISESGQENSPLHF.

CDR3 residues: CASSQDSSLYGYTF. CDR3 nucleotide sequence: TGTGCCAGCAGCCAGGACAGTTCCCTATATGGCTACACCTTC. This chain connects TRBV14 to TRBJ1-2; D might be TRBD1 (6 bases). Trimming shortened V by 3 bases and J by 5 bases, and 13 bases separated the two germline ends. CDR3 length: 14 residues. From germline, CDR1 is SGHDN and CDR2 FVKESK.

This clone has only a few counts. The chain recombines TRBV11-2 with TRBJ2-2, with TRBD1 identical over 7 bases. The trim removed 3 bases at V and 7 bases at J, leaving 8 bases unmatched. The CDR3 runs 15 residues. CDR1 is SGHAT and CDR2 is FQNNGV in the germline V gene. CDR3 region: CASSFHRGTGGELFF. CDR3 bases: TGTGCCAGCAGCTTCCACAGGGGAACGGGCGGGGAGCTGTTTTTT.

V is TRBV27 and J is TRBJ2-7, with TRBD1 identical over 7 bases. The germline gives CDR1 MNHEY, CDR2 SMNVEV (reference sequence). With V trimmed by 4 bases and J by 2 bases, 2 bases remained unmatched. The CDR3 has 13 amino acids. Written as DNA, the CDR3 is TGTGCCAGCAGTTGGGACAGCACCTACGAGCAGTACTTC. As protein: CASSWDSTYEQYF.

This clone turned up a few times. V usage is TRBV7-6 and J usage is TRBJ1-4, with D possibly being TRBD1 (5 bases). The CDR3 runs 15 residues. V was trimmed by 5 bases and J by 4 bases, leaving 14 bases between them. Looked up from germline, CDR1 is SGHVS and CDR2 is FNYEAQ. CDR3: CASSPRGGYNEKLFF. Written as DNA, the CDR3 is TGTGCCAGCAGCCCCCGGGGGGGTTATAATGAAAAACTGTTTTTT.

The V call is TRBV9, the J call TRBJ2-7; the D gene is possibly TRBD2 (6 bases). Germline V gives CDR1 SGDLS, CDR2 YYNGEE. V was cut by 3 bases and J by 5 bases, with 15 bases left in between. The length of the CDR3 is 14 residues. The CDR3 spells CASSEKPGSNEQYF. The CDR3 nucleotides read TGTGCCAGCAGCGAAAAACCCGGGAGCAACGAGCAGTACTTC. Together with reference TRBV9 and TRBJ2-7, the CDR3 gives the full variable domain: DSGVTQTPKHLITATGQRVTLRCSPRSGDLSVYWYQQSLDQGLQFLIQYYNGEERAKGNILERFSAQQFPDLHSELNLSSLELGDSALYFCASSEKPGSNEQYFGPGTRLTVT.

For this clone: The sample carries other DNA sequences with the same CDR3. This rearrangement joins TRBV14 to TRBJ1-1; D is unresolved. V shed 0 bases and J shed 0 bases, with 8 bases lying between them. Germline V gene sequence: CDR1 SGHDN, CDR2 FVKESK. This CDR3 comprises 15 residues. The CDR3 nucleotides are TGTGCCAGCAGCCAAGATCCGCGGATGAACACTGAAGCTTTCTTT. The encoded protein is CASSQDPRMNTEAFF.